This entry features one TCR beta chain sequence. Its antigen is unidentified. The data belong to a study of CXCR3-negative and CXCR3-positive naive CD8 T cells. Broader study findings: Naive cells that were CXCR3-positive had more hydrophobic TRB CDR3s (compared with CXCR3-negative naive cells).

The germline CDR1 and CDR2 sequences are DFQATT and SNEGSKA (reference sequence). This CDR3 is 13 amino acids long. UMI labels and 5' RACE were used to prepare the TRB cDNA libraries. After re-calling the 5' RACE reads, TCRdb lists one entry per CDR3 protein, DNA absent. In all, the sample yields approximately 98,000 distinct CDR3 sequences. V gene TRBV20-1 combines with J gene TRBJ1-4. The sequenced material came from naive CXCR3+ CD8+ T cells from blood. Stated subset: CD45RO-CCR7+CD27+CD95- naive CD8+ T cells expressing CXCR3 (TNR3+). This TCR derives from a human donor in good health. Some clones in this sample may be carry-over from other donors' samples. CDR3 sequence: CSASRTSNEKLFF.